Detailed here is one TCR beta chain. This clonotype was counted a single time. Its antigen remains unidentified. The input lacks base qualities; no much larger clone sits a single base away. Resting on one read, the evidence is weak. Sequencing took place on an Illumina HiSeq 1500. TCRdb handled the public reads itself, with Q25 trimming in fastp and clone calling in MiXCR, and kept productive beta chains. CDR3 protein duplicates are merged, each entry listing the most common genes and DNA. The sample includes 160,000 or so distinct CDR3 sequences, with approximately 17% observed a single time. The ten largest clones add up to around a sixth of the sample. These data come from a study of T cell repertoires in cytomegalovirus infection (dated by TCRdb to about 2019). With respect to the entire study: Donor HLA type was relevant to the analysis, because carriage of CMV infection together with the matching HLA type was indicated by public TCR beta signatures. The full study reports these points: The ex vivo response was dominated by HLA-C-restricted CMV-specific TCR beta clonotypes, which also provided the single most frequent clonotype in two of eight donors. In both this cohort and an independent cohort of 352 donors, the cumulative frequency of public TCR beta family members distinguished carriers of CMV infection plus the relevant HLA type.

Trimmed from V: 5 bases; trimmed from J: 4 bases; junction bases lacking a gene match: 4. The CDR3 starts with the cysteine, ends with the phenylalanine, and has 14 residues. The DNA shown is the 42-base CDR3, in frame from base 1. The specimen sequenced was CD8+ T cells from PBMCs. This TCR derives from a human donor in good health (CMV status not recorded). Some clones in this sample may be carry-over from other donors' samples. The chain is assembled from TRBV12-3 or TRBV12-4 and TRBJ1-2; 10 bases in the junction line up with TRBD1. CDR3 sequence: CASSPGQGIYGYTF. The sequenced DNA: TGTGCCAGCAGTCCGGGACAGGGGATCTATGGCTACACCTTC.